The clone carrying this T cell receptor beta chain showed up just once. Its antigen is currently unknown. This sample was included in a study of cytomegalovirus exposure and HLA in healthy donors. Overall study results and limits: The study labeled 150 to 200 TCR beta chains cytomegalovirus-associated. The likely origin of a cluster of highly shared sequence variants was a sequencing artifact.

CDR3 length equals 15 residues. Germline assignment: CDR1 MGHDK and CDR2 SYGVNS. Trimming took 3 bases from V and 5 from J; bases not matched to a gene: 8. PCR was performed using 60 Vbeta and 13 Jbeta primers. Produced via immunoSEQ multiplex PCR; TCRdb's table is partial and in-frame only. The table lists roughly 99,000 clones, over 80% of them singletons, with less than 3.5% in the top ten. The material sequenced was PBMCs. The TCR sequence derives from a man under 40 in good health and CMV-seropositive. The chain links TRBV25-1 to TRBJ2-5; TRBD2 matches at 8 bases. CDR3 nucleotides: TGTGCCAGCAGTGACCGGGAGGGCAACGACGAGACCCAGTACTTC. Amino acid sequence: CASSDREGNDETQYF.